This is a list of T cell receptor beta chains from one sample in a study of blood T cells in healthy people across ages. TCRdb fed the 5' RACE reads into MiXCR, producing one record per CDR3 protein. The sample includes about 590,000 distinct CDR3 sequences, about 30% seen only once; the top ten take 15% to 17%. Material for sequencing was blood. These receptors were taken from a woman of 80 years or more in good health. Both conserved end residues are trimmed from each CDR3.

V	J	CDR3
TRBV28	TRBJ2-1	ASSSGGLSNEQF
TRBV28	TRBJ2-3	ASVGQATDTQY
TRBV5-6	TRBJ1-1	ASYEAGRDTEAF
TRBV20-1	TRBJ1-1	SARDRSAEAF
TRBV6-2/TRBV6-3	TRBJ2-3	ASSFGTGTRSDTQY
TRBV18	TRBJ1-2	ASSPLGQGDYGYT
TRBV11-2	TRBJ2-3	ASSPSFEDTQY
TRBV29-1	TRBJ1-2	SVLTGDYGYT
TRBV7-2	TRBJ1-2	ASSAGQANYGYT
TRBV5-1	TRBJ2-3	ASSPHGVGGDTQY
TRBV7-9	-	ASSLDLAGANEQY
TRBV30	TRBJ2-1	AWRGTGLGEQF
TRBV20-1	TRBJ1-1	SARGSGEGARNTEAF
TRBV9	TRBJ2-1	ASSVARGNTRKF
TRBV7-3	TRBJ2-7	ASSPNGYEQY
TRBV7-9	TRBJ2-5	ASSLLGGPSETQY
TRBV29-1	TRBJ2-3	SVEAVRGRTDTQY
TRBV5-5	TRBJ2-1	ASSLRIASSRSNEQF
TRBV7-3	TRBJ2-1	ASSPGPSREQF
TRBV7-2	TRBJ2-1	ASSWTGQGINEQF
TRBV29-1	TRBJ2-3	SVVASTSTDTQY
TRBV19	TRBJ2-7	ASKRAGAYEQY
TRBV5-1	TRBJ2-7	ASSLDQVGSYEQY
TRBV3-1	TRBJ1-2	ASSQDPWGSYGYT
TRBV5-6	TRBJ2-2	ASSLYGNTGELF
TRBV15	TRBJ2-7	ATSRVYPRGEQY
TRBV5-1	TRBJ2-6	ASSLGFRTGSGANVLT
TRBV4-2	TRBJ1-2	ASSQDLGANIYGYT
TRBV6-5	TRBJ1-1	ASSSRALVGGANAF
TRBV25-1	TRBJ1-1	ASSVPGQGTEAF
TRBV6-1	TRBJ1-2	ASSELRGDYGYT
TRBV2	TRBJ1-2	ASSEVRGYGYT
TRBV4-1	TRBJ2-7	ASSHFGTGGYEQY
TRBV27	TRBJ2-5	AGSLAAAGGSGTQY
TRBV30	TRBJ1-1	AWRGDRGRGEAF
TRBV4-1	TRBJ1-5	ASSQFWGSNQPQH
TRBV5-1	TRBJ2-7	ASSLHGYEYYEQY
TRBV20-1	TRBJ2-7	SARGLTSGGAYEQY
TRBV7-9	TRBJ2-7	ASSPDRAAVYEQY
TRBV20-1	TRBJ1-2	SAFIQANYGYT
TRBV20-1	TRBJ2-7	SARDSPSTYEQY
TRBV28	TRBJ1-5	ASSNPGRLNQPQH
TRBV24-1	TRBJ2-1	ATSDEIAGGRFAQF
TRBV12-3/TRBV12-4	TRBJ2-3	ASSSLGAPQDTQY
TRBV6-1	TRBJ1-2	ASSGRTFNYGYT
TRBV7-3	TRBJ1-1	ASSPTGGDTEAF
TRBV4-1	TRBJ2-3	ASSPRPDTQY
TRBV5-1	TRBJ2-3	ASSYDPPGASTDTQY
TRBV5-1	TRBJ2-2	ASSLVASSTGELF
TRBV12-3/TRBV12-4	TRBJ2-4	ASSAGVRGGRGNIQY
TRBV5-1	TRBJ2-1	ASSSDLIGHNEQF
TRBV12-5	TRBJ2-3	ASGTGTGGDTQY
TRBV5-1	TRBJ2-7	ATSSGQGGYEQY
TRBV3-1	TRBJ1-1	ASSQARGTPPAF
TRBV6-2/TRBV6-3	TRBJ2-1	ASSYRVHEQF
TRBV4-3	TRBJ2-5	ASSQDLSGGPS
TRBV4-3	TRBJ2-3	ASSQVRLAGFTDTQY
TRBV29-1	TRBJ1-1	SVHGRVNTEAF